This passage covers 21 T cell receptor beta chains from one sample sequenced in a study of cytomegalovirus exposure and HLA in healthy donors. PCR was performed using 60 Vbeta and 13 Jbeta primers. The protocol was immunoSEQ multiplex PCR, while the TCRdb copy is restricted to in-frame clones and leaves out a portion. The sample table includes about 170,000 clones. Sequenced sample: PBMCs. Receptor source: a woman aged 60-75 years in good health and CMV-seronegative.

CDR3 loop: CASSVANGGGGDTQYF. CDR3 nucleotides: TGTGCCAGCAGCGTAGCTAACGGCGGGGGGGGAGATACGCAGTATTTT. The V call is TRBV9, the J call TRBJ2-3, with 9 positions matching TRBD2. Germline trimming cut 0 bases from V and 5 bases from J; bases unmatched to any gene: 7. The CDR3 is 16 amino acids. From germline, CDR1 is SGDLS and CDR2 YYNGEE.

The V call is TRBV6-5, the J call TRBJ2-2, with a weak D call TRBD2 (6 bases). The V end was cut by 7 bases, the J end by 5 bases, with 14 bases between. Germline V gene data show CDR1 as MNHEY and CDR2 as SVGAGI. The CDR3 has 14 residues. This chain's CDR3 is CASTLTSKTGELFF. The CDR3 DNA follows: TGTGCCAGCACCCTGACTAGTAAAACCGGGGAGCTGTTTTTT.

In DNA form, the CDR3 reads TGCGCCAGCAGCTTGGACAGGCTATCGGCAGATACGCAGTATTTT. This codes for CASSLDRLSADTQYF. The chain joins TRBV5-1 to TRBJ2-3; a weak D match, TRBD1 (5 bases). The V gene lost 0 bases and the J gene lost 4 bases, with 12 bases spanning the gap. This CDR3 contains 15 residues. Per the germline V gene, CDR1 is SGHRS and CDR2 is YFSETQ. Complete variable domain (other parts from reference TRBV5-1 and TRBJ2-3): KAGVTQTPRYLIKTRGQQVTLSCSPISGHRSVSWYQQTPGQGLQFLFEYFSETQRNKGNFPGRFSGRQFSNSRSEMNVSTLELGDSALYLCASSLDRLSADTQYFGPGTRLTVL.

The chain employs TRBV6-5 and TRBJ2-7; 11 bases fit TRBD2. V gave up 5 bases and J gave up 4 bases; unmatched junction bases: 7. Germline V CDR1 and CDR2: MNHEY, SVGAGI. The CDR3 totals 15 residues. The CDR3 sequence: CASSHQGLAVYEQYF. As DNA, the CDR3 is TGTGCCAGCAGTCACCAGGGACTAGCGGTTTACGAGCAGTACTTC.

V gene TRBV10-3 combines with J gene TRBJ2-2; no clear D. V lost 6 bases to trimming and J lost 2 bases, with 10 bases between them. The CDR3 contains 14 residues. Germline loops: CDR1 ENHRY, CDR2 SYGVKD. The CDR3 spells CAISGTANTGELFF. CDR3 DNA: TGTGCCATCAGCGGCACAGCCAACACCGGGGAGCTGTTTTTT.

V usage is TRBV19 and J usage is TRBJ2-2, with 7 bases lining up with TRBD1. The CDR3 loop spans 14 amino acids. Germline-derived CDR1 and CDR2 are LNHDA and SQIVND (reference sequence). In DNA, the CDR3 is TGTGTCTTAGAAGGGACAGAGAACACCGGGGAGCTGTTTTTT. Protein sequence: CVLEGTENTGELFF.

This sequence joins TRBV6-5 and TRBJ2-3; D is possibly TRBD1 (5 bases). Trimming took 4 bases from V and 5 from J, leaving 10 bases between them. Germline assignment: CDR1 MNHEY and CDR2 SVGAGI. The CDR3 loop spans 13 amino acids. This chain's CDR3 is CASSWSGIDTQYF. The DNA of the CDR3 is TGTGCCAGCAGTTGGTCAGGGATAGATACGCAGTATTTT.

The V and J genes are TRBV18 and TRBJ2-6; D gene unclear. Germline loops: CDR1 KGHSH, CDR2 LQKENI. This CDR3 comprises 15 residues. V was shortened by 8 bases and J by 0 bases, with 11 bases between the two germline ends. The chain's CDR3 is CASTVSFSGANVLTF. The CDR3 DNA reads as TGTGCCAGCACTGTATCATTCTCTGGGGCCAACGTCCTGACTTTC.

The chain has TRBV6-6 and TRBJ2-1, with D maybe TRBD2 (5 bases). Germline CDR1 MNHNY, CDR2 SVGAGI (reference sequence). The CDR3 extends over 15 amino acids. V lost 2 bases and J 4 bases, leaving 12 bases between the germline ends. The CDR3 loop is CASSYDTGIYNEQFF. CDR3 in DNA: TGTGCCAGCAGTTACGACACCGGGATATACAATGAGCAGTTCTTC.

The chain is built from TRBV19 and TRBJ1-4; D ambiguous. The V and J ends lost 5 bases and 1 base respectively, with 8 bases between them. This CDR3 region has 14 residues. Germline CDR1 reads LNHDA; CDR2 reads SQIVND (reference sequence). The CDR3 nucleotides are TGTGCCAGTAGTGGAGGGTTAACTAATGAAAAACTGTTTTTT. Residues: CASSGGLTNEKLFF.

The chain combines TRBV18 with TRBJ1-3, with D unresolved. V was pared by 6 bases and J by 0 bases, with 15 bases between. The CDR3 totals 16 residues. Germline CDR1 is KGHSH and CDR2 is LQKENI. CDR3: CASSHNPPSSGNTIYF. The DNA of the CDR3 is TGTGCCAGCTCTCACAATCCCCCCAGCTCTGGAAACACCATATATTTT.

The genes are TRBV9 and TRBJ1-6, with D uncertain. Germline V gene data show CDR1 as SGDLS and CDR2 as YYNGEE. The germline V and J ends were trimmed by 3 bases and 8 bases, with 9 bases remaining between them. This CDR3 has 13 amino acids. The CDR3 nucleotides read TGTGCCAGCAGCGAAAGACGGGATTCACCCCTCCACTTT. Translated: CASSERRDSPLHF.

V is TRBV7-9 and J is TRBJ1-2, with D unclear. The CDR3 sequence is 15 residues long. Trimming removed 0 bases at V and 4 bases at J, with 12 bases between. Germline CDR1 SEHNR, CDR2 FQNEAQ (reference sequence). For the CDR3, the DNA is TGTGCCAGCAGCTTAGCCGGACGGGAGATCTATGGCTACACCTTC. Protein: CASSLAGREIYGYTF. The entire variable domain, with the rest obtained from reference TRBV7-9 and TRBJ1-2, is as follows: DTGVSQNPRHKITKRGQNVTFRCDPISEHNRLYWYRQTLGQGPEFLTYFQNEAQLEKSRLLSDRFSAERPKGSFSTLEIQRTEQGDSAMYLCASSLAGREIYGYTFGSGTRLTVV.

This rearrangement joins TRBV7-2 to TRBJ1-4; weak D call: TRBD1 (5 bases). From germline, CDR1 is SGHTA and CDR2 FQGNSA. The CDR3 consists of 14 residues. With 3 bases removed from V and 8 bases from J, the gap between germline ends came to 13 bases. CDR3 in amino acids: CASSFQGIPEKLFF. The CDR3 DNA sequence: TGTGCCAGCAGCTTCCAGGGCATCCCAGAAAAACTGTTTTTT.

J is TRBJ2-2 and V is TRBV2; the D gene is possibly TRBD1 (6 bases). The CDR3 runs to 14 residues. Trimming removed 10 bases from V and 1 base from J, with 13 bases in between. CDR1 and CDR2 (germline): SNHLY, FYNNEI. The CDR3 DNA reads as TGTGCCATATCGCCGACAGGGAACACCGGGGAGCTGTTTTTT. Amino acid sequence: CAISPTGNTGELFF.

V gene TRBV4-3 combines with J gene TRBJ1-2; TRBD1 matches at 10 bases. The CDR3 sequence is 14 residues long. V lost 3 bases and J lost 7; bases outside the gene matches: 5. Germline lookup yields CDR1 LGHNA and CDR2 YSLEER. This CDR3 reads CASSHPGTGVGYTF. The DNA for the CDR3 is TGCGCCAGCAGCCACCCCGGGACAGGGGTTGGCTACACCTTC.

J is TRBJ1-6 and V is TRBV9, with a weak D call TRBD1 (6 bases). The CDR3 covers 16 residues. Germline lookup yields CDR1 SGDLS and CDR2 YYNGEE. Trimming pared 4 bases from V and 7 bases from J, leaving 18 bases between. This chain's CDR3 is CASSPRDYRGNSPLHF. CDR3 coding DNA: TGTGCCAGCAGCCCACGGGACTATAGGGGGAATTCACCCCTCCACTTT.

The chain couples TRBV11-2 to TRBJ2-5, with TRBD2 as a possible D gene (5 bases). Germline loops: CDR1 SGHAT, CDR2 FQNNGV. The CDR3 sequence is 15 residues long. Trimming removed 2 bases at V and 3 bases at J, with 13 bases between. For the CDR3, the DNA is TGTGCCAGCAGCTTACCGGGGAGAAGGGAAGAGACCCAGTACTTC. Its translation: CASSLPGRREETQYF.

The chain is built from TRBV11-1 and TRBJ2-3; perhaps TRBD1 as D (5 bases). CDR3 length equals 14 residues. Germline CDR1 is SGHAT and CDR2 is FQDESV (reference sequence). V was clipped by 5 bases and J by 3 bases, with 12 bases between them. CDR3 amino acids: CASSPLTGTDTQYF. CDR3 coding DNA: TGTGCCAGCAGCCCCCTTACAGGAACAGATACGCAGTATTTT.

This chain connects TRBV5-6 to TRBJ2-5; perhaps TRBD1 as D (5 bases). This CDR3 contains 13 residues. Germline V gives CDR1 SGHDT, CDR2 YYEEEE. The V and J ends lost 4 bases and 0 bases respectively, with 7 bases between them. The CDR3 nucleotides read TGTGCCAGCAGCCCGGACAACCAAGAGACCCAGTACTTC. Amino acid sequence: CASSPDNQETQYF.

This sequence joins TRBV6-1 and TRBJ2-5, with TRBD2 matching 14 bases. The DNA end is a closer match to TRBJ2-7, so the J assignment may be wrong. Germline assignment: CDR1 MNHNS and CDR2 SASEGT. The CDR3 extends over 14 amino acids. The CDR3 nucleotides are TGTGCCAGCAGCCGGACTAGCGGGAGGTACGAGCAGTACTTC. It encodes CASSRTSGRYEQYF.